The 15 T cell receptor beta chains below all came from one sample that was sequenced in a study of CD8+ T cells in alopecia areata. Treatment noted: oral pan-JAK inhibitor, 5-10 mg twice daily. Following RNA extraction, reverse transcription yielded cDNA that acted as the sequencing template. The table came from immunoSEQ multiplex PCR; TCRdb's copy has only in-frame clones and leaves some out. The data contain approximately 210,000 clones, under 70% of them seen just once; the ten biggest clones take up more than 3.5%. The input for sequencing was CD4+ T cells sorted from blood, taken at week 4, from a patient treated with tofacitinib. The receptor set was obtained from a human donor with alopecia areata.

This rearrangement joins TRBV7-8 to TRBJ1-2; D is undetermined. Germline-derived CDR1 and CDR2 are SGHVS and FQNEAQ. The V gene lost 1 base and the J gene lost 0 bases, with 9 bases spanning the gap. The length of the CDR3 is 15 residues. CDR3 sequence: CASSLGGTSNYGYTF. Written as DNA, the CDR3 is TGTGCCAGCAGCTTAGGCGGTACCTCTAACTATGGCTACACCTTC.

This clone came up many times. The V gene is TRBV5-1, the J gene TRBJ2-5, with D possibly matching TRBD1 (5 bases). Germline-derived CDR1 and CDR2 are SGHRS and YFSETQ. The V gene lost 1 base and the J gene lost 3 bases, with 7 bases spanning the gap. CDR3 length: 13 amino acids. The CDR3 region has the DNA TGCGCCAGCAGCTTGAAAGGGGAAGAGACCCAGTACTTC. Residues: CASSLKGEETQYF.

For this clone: A read error likely explains this, since a far larger clone differs by one base. This CDR3 is also generated by other DNA sequences in the sample. The CDR3 coding sequence is TGTGCCAGCAGCCTATCAGCAGGGGGGAGCTCCTATAATTCACCCCTCCACTTT. Amino acids: CASSLSAGGSSYNSPLHF. V usage is TRBV5-5 and J usage is TRBJ1-6, with 7 bases identical to TRBD1. V shed 4 bases, J shed 0 bases, and the junction held 10 bases outside the gene matches. In germline, CDR1 is SGHKS, CDR2 YYEKEE (reference sequence). CDR3 length: 18 residues.

This clone was seen more than once but under ten times. The CDR3 protein is CASSQYMLNDRAFF. CDR3 nucleotides: TGTGCCAGCAGCCAATACATGCTCAATGACAGAGCTTTCTTT. The chain uses TRBV14 and TRBJ1-1; TRBD1 is a possible D gene (5 bases). V lost 2 bases and J lost 10, with 17 bases in between. This CDR3 has 14 amino acids. Germline lookup yields CDR1 SGHDN and CDR2 FVKESK.

The rearrangement uses TRBV23-1 and TRBJ2-5, with 7 nucleotides matching TRBD1. TRBV23-1 is designated an ORF whose function remains uncertain. Trimming at V came to 6 bases and at J to 4 bases, leaving 11 bases not matched to a gene. The CDR3 sequence is 15 residues long. The CDR3, as DNA: TGCGCCAGCAGCCGCTTAACAGGGGCTCCAGAGACCCAGTACTTC. It codes for CASSRLTGAPETQYF.

As regards this clone: At the DNA level, this CDR3 is encoded by other sequences in the same sample as well. This chain links TRBV4-2 with TRBJ1-2; D is unresolved. Germline V gene lookup returns CDR1 LGHNA and CDR2 YNFKEQ. This CDR3 is 12 amino acids long. V lost 0 bases to trimming and J lost 5 bases, with 4 bases between them. In DNA form, the CDR3 reads TGTGCCAGCAGCCAAGATCGTTATGGCTACACCTTC. This gives the protein CASSQDRYGYTF.

The chain carries TRBV7-9 and TRBJ1-6, with D hard to call. Trimming left V 0 bases short and J 9 bases short, with 12 bases between. This CDR3 has 15 amino acids. CDR1 and CDR2 (germline): SEHNR, FQNEAQ (reference sequence). The CDR3: CASSLAEWQSSPLHF. CDR3 nucleotides: TGTGCCAGCAGCTTAGCGGAATGGCAGTCTTCACCCCTCCACTTT.

The gene calls are TRBV18 and TRBJ2-5, with a possible D match to TRBD1 (6 bases). The CDR3 runs 13 residues. V lost 1 base and J lost 3, with 6 bases in between. Germline V gene sequence: CDR1 KGHSH, CDR2 LQKENI. The CDR3 here is CASSPRTEETQYF. The DNA of the CDR3 is TGTGCCAGCTCACCACGGACAGAAGAGACCCAGTACTTC.

This clone was detected a few times. The rearrangement links TRBV7-9 to TRBJ2-5, with 7 bases that match TRBD2. The V segment lost 5 bases and the J segment 1 base; nucleotides outside the gene matches: 10. The CDR3 is 16 amino acids. The V gene's germline CDR1 is SEHNR and CDR2 FQNEAQ (reference sequence). The CDR3 DNA follows: TGTGCCAGCAGCCCTCCTTCAGCGGGGACCCAAGAGACCCAGTACTTC. Encoded protein: CASSPPSAGTQETQYF.

Note on this clone: At one boundary the junction diverges from the germline segment, which might be a read error. The chain combines TRBV7-7 with TRBJ2-3; D remains unclear. The CDR3 covers 15 residues. Germline V lookup: CDR1 SSHAT, CDR2 FNYEAQ (reference sequence). In DNA, the CDR3 is TGTGCTAGCAGTCCACTTGAGACAAGCACAGATACGCAGTATTTT. It translates to CASSPLETSTDTQYF.

This clone was seen a few times. The chain recombines TRBV29-1 with TRBJ2-3; a possible D gene is TRBD2 (5 bases). Trimming removed 6 bases at V and 1 base at J, with 11 bases between. Germline loops: CDR1 SQVTM, CDR2 ANQGSEA. This CDR3 is 13 amino acids long. The CDR3 DNA reads TGCAGCGTACGAGCGGCTGGCACAGATACGCAGTATTTT. Protein: CSVRAAGTDTQYF.

The chain combines TRBV9 with TRBJ1-2; D uncertain. Between the trimmed V and J ends, which lost 4 bases and 13 bases, there was a span of 20 bases. CDR1 and CDR2 from the germline V gene are SGDLS and YYNGEE. The CDR3 runs to 13 residues. DNA for the CDR3: TGTGCCAGCAGCCCCATGGGATACCAGCGTCGCACCTTC. It encodes CASSPMGYQRRTF.

The chain couples TRBV9 to TRBJ2-3, with a weak D call TRBD2 (6 bases). This CDR3 comprises 15 residues. Looked up from germline, CDR1 is SGDLS and CDR2 is YYNGEE. The ends were cut back, 7 bases at V and 0 bases at J, with 15 bases in the middle. DNA for the CDR3: TGTGCCAGCGGCAGGGACTCCGCTAGCACAGATACGCAGTATTTT. It codes for CASGRDSASTDTQYF. The entire variable domain, with the rest obtained from reference TRBV9 and TRBJ2-3, is as follows: DSGVTQTPKHLITATGQRVTLRCSPRSGDLSVYWYQQSLDQGLQFLIQYYNGEERAKGNILERFSAQQFPDLHSELNLSSLELGDSALYFCASGRDSASTDTQYFGPGTRLTVL.

The chain combines TRBV29-1 with TRBJ2-2; D unresolved. This CDR3 is 14 amino acids long. Germline V gives CDR1 SQVTM, CDR2 ANQGSEA. V shed 0 bases and J shed 0 bases, with 5 bases lying between them. The DNA of the CDR3 is TGCAGCGTTGAAGACAGAACGAACACCGGGGAGCTGTTTTTT. Protein sequence: CSVEDRTNTGELFF.

The sample holds one count of this clone. The V call is TRBV2, the J call TRBJ2-7; D gene unclear. V shed 6 bases and J shed 6 bases, with 12 bases lying between them. Germline CDR1 is SNHLY and CDR2 is FYNNEI. The CDR3 has 12 residues. CDR3 DNA sequence: TGTGCCAGCAGGAGTTTTACGGGCGAGCAGTACTTC. It encodes CASRSFTGEQYF.